This entry lists 16 T cell receptor beta chains sequenced from one sample in a study of cytomegalovirus exposure and HLA in healthy donors (dated by TCRdb to between 2016 and 2019). The library was produced with the immunoSEQ multiplex PCR assay. The multiplex PCR relied on a mix of 60 forward primers for TCR Vbeta segments and 13 reverse primers for TCR Jbeta segments. Not all clones reach the TCRdb copy of this immuneACCESS table, which keeps in-frame sequences only. Checked studies attribute under half of the gap to unresolved V genes and leave the rest unexplained. This sample gives some 170,000 clones in total; 70% to 80% of them show up just once. 3.7% of the sample belongs to the ten largest clones. The sample comprised PBMCs. The receptors originated from a man aged 30 to 45 in good health and CMV-seropositive.

The chain joins TRBV27 to TRBJ2-3, with TRBD2 matching 10 bases. With V trimmed by 2 bases and J by 4 bases, 3 bases remained unmatched. Looked up from germline, CDR1 is MNHEY and CDR2 is SMNVEV (reference sequence). This CDR3 is built from 15 residues. The CDR3, as DNA: TGTGCCAGCAGTTTAAGCGGGGGGGCGCCAGATACGCAGTATTTT. Translating gives CASSLSGGAPDTQYF.

The chain combines TRBV6-5 with TRBJ1-1; 7 nucleotides line up with TRBD1. This CDR3 contains 15 residues. The germline V gene has CDR1 MNHEY and CDR2 SVGAGI. V lost 9 bases to trimming and J lost 1 base; unmatched junction nucleotides: 11. CDR3 in amino acids: CASSRQGPTNTEAFF. The CDR3 nucleotides read TGTGCCAGTTCAAGACAGGGCCCGACGAACACTGAAGCTTTCTTT.

The rearrangement joins TRBV28 to TRBJ2-6, with a possible D match to TRBD2 (7 bases). Germline V CDR1 and CDR2: MDHEN, SYDVKM. The CDR3 loop spans 15 amino acids. V was shortened by 6 bases and J by 4 bases, with 13 bases between the two germline ends. This CDR3 is CASSVGGTGANVLTF. In DNA, the CDR3 is TGTGCCAGCAGCGTGGGGGGGACAGGGGCCAACGTCCTGACTTTC.

The chain carries TRBV5-1 and TRBJ2-2, with D tentatively TRBD1 (7 bases). The CDR3 consists of 16 residues. Germline V gene lookup returns CDR1 SGHRS and CDR2 YFSETQ. Trimming removed 5 bases at V and 1 base at J, with 15 bases between. As DNA, the CDR3 is TGCGCCAGCAGACTTGGAGGGACAGTGAACACCGGGGAGCTGTTTTTT. Protein product: CASRLGGTVNTGELFF.

This clone was detected once. This sequence joins TRBV10-3 and TRBJ1-6; weak D call: TRBD1 (6 bases). V gave up 0 bases and J gave up 8 bases, with 23 bases separating them. The length of the CDR3 is 19 residues. The germline CDR1 and CDR2 sequences are ENHRY and SYGVKD. The CDR3 reads CAISESFLKQGDRDSPLHF. The CDR3 nucleotides read TGTGCCATCAGTGAGTCATTTCTAAAACAGGGTGATAGGGATTCACCCCTCCACTTT.

The chain couples TRBV10-3 to TRBJ2-1; the D gene is possibly TRBD2 (5 bases). Germline V lookup: CDR1 ENHRY, CDR2 SYGVKD. V was shortened by 4 bases and J by 5 bases, with 12 bases between the two germline ends. This CDR3 is 14 amino acids long. CDR3 in DNA: TGTGCCATCAGTGGCCTTTCTAGCAACAATGAGCAGTTCTTC. It codes for CAISGLSSNNEQFF.

The J gene is TRBJ1-6, the V gene TRBV11-2, with TRBD1 matching over 10 bases. The CDR3 totals 17 residues. Germline lookup yields CDR1 SGHAT and CDR2 FQNNGV. J gave up 4 bases and V 5 bases, and 8 bases lay outside the gene matches. CDR3 loop: CASSTGPGQGYNSPLHF. For the CDR3, the DNA is TGTGCCAGCAGCACCGGACCGGGACAGGGGTATAATTCACCCCTCCACTTT.

The CDR3 sequence: CASSLAMRAQQETQYF. DNA for the CDR3: TGCGCCAGCAGCTTGGCCATGCGGGCACAGCAAGAGACCCAGTACTTC. The gene calls are TRBV5-1 and TRBJ2-5, with D possibly matching TRBD2 (5 bases). The length of the CDR3 is 16 residues. In germline, CDR1 is SGHRS, CDR2 YFSETQ. V was pared by 0 bases and J by 2 bases, with 14 bases between.

This chain joins TRBV19 and TRBJ2-3; 12 bases are a match to TRBD2. Germline V lookup: CDR1 LNHDA, CDR2 SQIVND (reference sequence). The CDR3 spans 16 residues. Trimming at V came to 4 bases and at J to 2 bases, leaving 4 bases not matched to a gene. As DNA, the CDR3 is TGTGCCAGTAGTAGACTAGCGGGGGAGATCACAGATACGCAGTATTTT. Protein product: CASSRLAGEITDTQYF.

The rearrangement joins TRBV11-2 to TRBJ2-3; no definite D call. The CDR3 runs 11 residues. CDR1 and CDR2 from the germline V gene are SGHAT and FQNNGV. The ends were cut back, 2 bases at V and 7 bases at J, with 4 bases in the middle. CDR3 coding DNA: TGTGCCAGCAGCTTAACAAATACGCAGTATTTT. Its protein is CASSLTNTQYF.

V usage is TRBV29-1 and J usage is TRBJ2-1; TRBD1 matches 7 bases. This CDR3 region has 11 residues. Germline CDR1 and CDR2: SQVTM and ANQGSEA. V gave up 7 bases and J gave up 9 bases; unmatched junction bases: 6. The CDR3 nucleotides read TGCAGCGCTTCAACAGGGGTTGAGCAGTTCTTC. Protein: CSASTGVEQFF.

V usage is TRBV18 and J usage is TRBJ1-2; the D is unclear. This CDR3 is 16 amino acids long. The germline V and J ends were trimmed by 2 bases and 0 bases, with 13 bases remaining between them. Germline V lookup: CDR1 KGHSH, CDR2 LQKENI. The CDR3 DNA follows: TGTGCCAGCTCACCAAAACGAGTGCAAGCTAACTATGGCTACACCTTC. Its protein is CASSPKRVQANYGYTF.

This clone was seen more than once but under ten times. The chain uses TRBV28 and TRBJ2-7; 8 bases are shared with TRBD1. There are 13 residues in the CDR3. CDR1 MDHEN and CDR2 SYDVKM come from the germline V gene. J gave up 6 bases and V 8 bases, and 9 bases lay outside the gene matches. CDR3 DNA sequence: TGTGCCAGCGGTGACAGGGGACGCATCGAGCAGTACTTC. Translated, it gives CASGDRGRIEQYF.

The chain uses TRBV4-3 and TRBJ1-5, with D unclear. CDR3 size: 15 residues. Germline V lookup: CDR1 LGHNA, CDR2 YSLEER. V was cut by 0 bases and J by 4 bases, with 10 bases left in between. The CDR3 loop reads CASSQERVWNQPQHF. The CDR3 DNA sequence: TGCGCCAGCAGCCAAGAGAGGGTTTGGAATCAGCCCCAGCATTTT.

The gene calls are TRBV19 and TRBJ2-5, with 8 positions matching TRBD2. CDR1 and CDR2 (germline): LNHDA, SQIVND (reference sequence). Losses at the gene ends were 4 bases for V and 5 bases for J; bases not matched to a gene: 9. The CDR3 has 15 residues. CDR3 nucleotide sequence: TGTGCCAGTAGTACCTTTGCGGGGGGCGGGGAGACCCAGTACTTC. Translated, it gives CASSTFAGGGETQYF.

For the CDR3, the DNA is TGTGCCAGCAGCTTGAGGGACAGGGGCCTTGGCTACACCTTC. Translation gives CASSLRDRGLGYTF. This chain links TRBV5-5 with TRBJ1-2; 10 bases are a match to TRBD1. V shed 1 base, J shed 7 bases, and the junction held 4 bases outside the gene matches. This CDR3 spans 14 amino acids. CDR1 and CDR2 from the germline V gene are SGHKS and YYEKEE (reference sequence).